This T cell receptor beta chain was found in a study of Graves' ophthalmopathy and Graves' hyperthyroidism. As the template, RNA transcripts were used to amplify TCR beta CDR3 regions. HTBI primers primed a first-round RT-PCR, and a second-round multiplex PCR followed. TCRdb re-called the multiplex PCR reads through MiXCR, storing one row per CDR3 protein. The repertoire holds some 520,000 distinct CDR3 sequences, with approximately 15% as singletons. A duration under 3 months, NOSPECS ≥4, CAS ≥3 and moderate-to-severe activity characterized the donors with ophthalmopathy. This clonotype was counted at least ten times. What it binds is unknown. Notes on the study in general: Most expanded thyroid clonotypes above 0.001 frequency also appeared in blood. Classification of ophthalmopathy versus stable hyperthyroidism by a 13-signature model yielded about 90% sensitivity and about 81% specificity.

V lost 7 bases, J lost 5 bases, and 10 bases stayed unmatched. The CDR3 spans 14 residues. Input material: blood. The V gene is TRBV12-3 or TRBV12-4, the J gene TRBJ2-5; 7 bases map to TRBD1. This TCR was recovered from a woman aged 30 to 39 with Graves' ophthalmopathy. CDR3 sequence reads: CASNRQGFWETQYF. The CDR3 nucleotides are TGTGCCAGCAACAGACAGGGTTTTTGGGAGACCCAGTACTTC.